These T cell receptor beta chains were read from a single sample in a study of blood T cell repertoires in COVID-19. The method was immunoSEQ multiplex PCR; TCRdb's version includes in-frame clones alone and lacks a portion of them. The profile shows about 88,000 clones, about 88% of them singletons. Input material: peripheral blood. The receptors were sampled from a woman over 75 with acute or convalescent COVID-19. CDR3s include the opening cysteine and the closing phenylalanine or tryptophan. A D gene is named only where the DNA matches it firmly. The listing skips clone size in some rows; elsewhere it reads once, few, many or a size class.

d_call	cdr3_length	v_call	clone_size	j_call	cdr3_aa	cdr3_nt
TRBD1	20	TRBV6-4	-	TRBJ2-6	CASSDTEDRAAFSGANVLTF	TGTGCCAGCAGTGACACCGAGGACAGGGCAGCATTCTCTGGGGCCAACGTCCTGACTTTC
TRBD2	15	TRBV9	-	TRBJ2-4	CASSSGTSGLNIQYF	TGTGCCAGCAGCTCCGGGACTAGCGGTTTAAACATTCAGTACTTC
-	12	TRBV5-1	-	TRBJ2-1	CASSPWGDEQFF	TGCGCCAGCAGCCCATGGGGAGATGAGCAGTTCTTC
-	16	TRBV11-2	-	TRBJ2-1	CASSGWDSSSYNEQFF	TGTGCCAGCAGCGGTTGGGACTCGAGCTCCTACAATGAGCAGTTCTTC
TRBD1	16	TRBV4-2	-	TRBJ2-5	CASSQVGDRGQETQYF	TGTGCCAGCAGCCAAGTAGGCGACAGGGGCCAAGAGACCCAGTACTTC
TRBD1	15	TRBV10-3	-	TRBJ2-7	CAIGKAGTATYEQYF	TGTGCTATAGGGAAAGCAGGGACAGCGACCTACGAGCAGTACTTC
-	15	TRBV18	-	TRBJ1-4	CASSPWSQSNEKLFF	TGTGCCAGCTCACCGTGGAGTCAGTCTAATGAAAAACTGTTTTTT
TRBD1	16	TRBV3-1/TRBV3-2	-	TRBJ1-2	CASSQEVGTGTYGYTF	TGTGCCAGCAGCCAAGAGGTCGGGACAGGGACTTATGGCTACACCTTC
-	15	TRBV5-1	-	TRBJ1-4	CASSLSGMVNEKLFF	TGCGCCAGCAGCTTGTCAGGGATGGTTAATGAAAAACTGTTTTTT
-	14	TRBV6-6	-	TRBJ1-1	CASSYRGHDTEAFF	TGTGCCAGCAGTTACAGGGGCCATGACACTGAAGCTTTCTTT
TRBD1	15	TRBV7-2	-	TRBJ2-7	CASSRDRVGTYEQYF	TGTGCCAGCAGTCGAGACAGGGTAGGGACCTACGAGCAGTACTTC
-	16	TRBV11-2	-	TRBJ2-7	CASSLYPAGDEYEQYF	TGTGCCAGCAGCCTTTACCCGGCAGGGGACGAATACGAGCAGTACTTC
TRBD1	14	TRBV19	-	TRBJ2-3	CASSRTGGTDTQYF	TGTGCCAGTAGCCGGACAGGGGGCACAGATACGCAGTATTTT
TRBD1	13	TRBV5-4	few	TRBJ1-2	CASSSNRGHGYTF	TGTGCCAGCAGCTCAAACAGGGGGCATGGCTACACCTTC
-	20	TRBV6-1	-	TRBJ1-3	CASSEYLAIFGRASGNTIYF	TGTGCCAGCAGTGAATATTTGGCGATATTCGGCAGGGCCTCTGGAAACACCATATATTTT